This passage covers 18 T cell receptor beta chains from one sample sequenced in a study of T cell responses to AZD1222 COVID-19 vaccine. The repertoire was sequenced with immunoSEQ multiplex PCR; TCRdb's copy has only in-frame clones and lacks some. Of more than 250,000 clones listed, 90% to 95% were seen once; the top ten hold roughly 0.6%. The sequences come from peripheral blood, collected on day 0 of AZD1222 vaccination. The origin of the receptors is an adult in good health.

This sequence joins TRBV10-3 and TRBJ2-1; 9 bases agree with TRBD1. The CDR3 covers 14 residues. The trim removed 4 bases at V and 5 bases at J, leaving 3 bases unmatched. CDR1 is ENHRY and CDR2 is SYGVKD in the germline V gene. CDR3 in amino acids: CAISVGQGDNEQFF. CDR3 nucleotide sequence: TGTGCCATCAGTGTGGGACAGGGTGACAATGAGCAGTTCTTC.

The chain carries TRBV5-1 and TRBJ1-2; perhaps TRBD1 as D (5 bases). CDR3 length: 16 residues. Trimming removed 4 bases at V and 4 bases at J, with 20 bases between. Germline assignment: CDR1 SGHRS and CDR2 YFSETQ. The CDR3 DNA follows: TGCGCCAGCAGCGTGAGGCGTGGGGGTACGGGCTATGGCTACACCTTC. Its translation is CASSVRRGGTGYGYTF. The full variable domain, rest sourced from reference TRBV5-1 and TRBJ1-2, is KAGVTQTPRYLIKTRGQQVTLSCSPISGHRSVSWYQQTPGQGLQFLFEYFSETQRNKGNFPGRFSGRQFSNSRSEMNVSTLELGDSALYLCASSVRRGGTGYGYTFGSGTRLTVV.

The chain combines TRBV4-1 with TRBJ2-1, with D uncertain. The CDR3 is 15 residues long. The germline V and J ends were trimmed by 4 bases and 2 bases, with 12 bases remaining between them. The germline V gene has CDR1 MGHRA and CDR2 YSYEKL. Written as DNA, the CDR3 is TGCGCCAGCAGCCGCGTGGAAGGAACCTACAATGAGCAGTTCTTC. Translating it yields CASSRVEGTYNEQFF.

CDR3 loop: CATSRDPRDSRQFF. As DNA, the CDR3 is TGTGCCACCAGCAGAGATCCAAGAGACTCGAGACAGTTCTTC. The chain joins TRBV15 to TRBJ2-1; D is ambiguous. The V gene's germline CDR1 is LNHNV and CDR2 YYDKDF (reference sequence). Between the trimmed V and J ends, which lost 0 bases and 13 bases, there was a span of 16 bases. There are 14 residues in the CDR3.

This clone was seen a single time. The chain uses TRBV7-2 and TRBJ2-7, with 7 bases that match TRBD1. Germline CDR1 SGHTA, CDR2 FQGNSA. The CDR3 extends over 15 amino acids. The V and J ends lost 1 base and 1 base, in that order; junction bases with no gene match: 4. CDR3 bases: TGTGCCAGCAGCTTAGAGGGACAGCGTTCCTACGAGCAGTACTTC. Translation: CASSLEGQRSYEQYF.

This chain joins TRBV12-3 or TRBV12-4 and TRBJ1-2; 7 nucleotides match TRBD1. The CDR3 is 13 residues long. V lost 7 bases to trimming and J lost 7 bases; unmatched junction nucleotides: 9. The CDR3 loop is CASILQGWGGYTF. In nucleotides, the CDR3 is TGTGCCAGCATCCTACAGGGGTGGGGTGGCTACACCTTC.

This clone was recorded only once. The V gene is TRBV10-3, the J gene TRBJ1-2; the match to TRBD1 covers 8 bases. Trimming at V came to 0 bases and at J to 4 bases, leaving 7 bases not matched to a gene. Germline assignment: CDR1 ENHRY and CDR2 SYGVKD. The CDR3 runs 16 residues. The CDR3 is CAISESIPTGAYGYTF. The CDR3 coding sequence is TGTGCCATCAGTGAGTCGATTCCGACAGGGGCCTATGGCTACACCTTC.

This clone has just one count. The chain links TRBV11-2 to TRBJ1-2, with D perhaps TRBD1 (6 bases). CDR1 is SGHAT, CDR2 FQNNGV, per germline. This CDR3 has 14 amino acids. Trimming removed 5 bases from V and 4 bases from J, with 14 bases in between. CDR3 amino acids: CASSTHRVGYGYTF. DNA of the CDR3: TGTGCCAGCAGCACACACAGGGTAGGCTATGGCTACACCTTC.

The V call is TRBV6-1, the J call TRBJ1-2, with D uncertain. V lost 3 bases and J 1 base, leaving 12 bases between the germline ends. CDR3 size: 15 residues. CDR1 is MNHNS and CDR2 is SASEGT in the germline V gene. CDR3 bases: TGTGCCAGCAGTGAGCTCGGTCGGGGTAACTATGGCTACACCTTC. Its translation is CASSELGRGNYGYTF.

This clone appeared a single time. V usage is TRBV2 and J usage is TRBJ1-5; D is unresolved. The CDR3 covers 12 residues. The V and J ends lost 6 bases and 4 bases respectively, with 7 bases between them. The germline gives CDR1 SNHLY, CDR2 FYNNEI. The CDR3 reads CASSVTNQPQHF. The CDR3 bases are TGTGCCAGCAGCGTTACTAATCAGCCCCAGCATTTT.

This clone has ten or more counts. V is TRBV19 and J is TRBJ2-1, with D maybe TRBD1 (5 bases). Germline values: CDR1 LNHDA, CDR2 SQIVND (reference sequence). Trimming removed 7 bases at V and 0 bases at J, with 13 bases between. The CDR3 spans 15 residues. This CDR3 reads CASTVGRRSYNEQFF. The CDR3 DNA follows: TGTGCCAGTACCGTGGGGCGTCGCTCCTACAATGAGCAGTTCTTC.

In DNA form, the CDR3 reads TGTGCCAGCAGTGAAGTTGGGACAGCGTGGGGTGGAAACACCATATATTTT. As protein: CASSEVGTAWGGNTIYF. This sequence joins TRBV6-1 and TRBJ1-3; 7 nucleotides align to TRBD1. The length of the CDR3 is 17 residues. J lost 3 bases, V lost 1 base, and 9 bases had no gene match. Germline loops: CDR1 MNHNS, CDR2 SASEGT.

The V and J genes are TRBV2 and TRBJ2-7, with no clear D. Trimming removed 3 bases at V and 3 bases at J, with 3 bases between. The germline V gene encodes CDR1 SNHLY and CDR2 FYNNEI. The CDR3 extends over 11 amino acids. The CDR3 DNA reads TGTGCCAGCAGTGATTACTACGAGCAGTACTTC. Its translation: CASSDYYEQYF.

The chain combines TRBV29-1 with TRBJ1-2; 10 nucleotides agree with TRBD1. CDR1 and CDR2 from the germline V gene are SQVTM and ANQGSEA. The trim removed 1 base at V and 10 bases at J, leaving 6 bases unmatched. The CDR3 is 13 amino acids. The CDR3 bases are TGCAGCGTTGAAGGAGGGACAGGGGTGGACTACACCTTC. It yields the protein CSVEGGTGVDYTF.

The chain recombines TRBV5-4 with TRBJ2-2, with D uncertain. The ends were cut back, 5 bases at V and 1 base at J, with 15 bases in the middle. Per germline, CDR1 SGHNT and CDR2 YYREEE (reference sequence). This CDR3 contains 16 residues. The CDR3 region has the DNA TGTGCCAGCAGGACAACCACGCGCCTGAACACCGGGGAGCTGTTTTTT. This translates into CASRTTTRLNTGELFF.

This chain uses TRBV19 with TRBJ2-7, with TRBD1 matching 10 bases. Germline V lookup: CDR1 LNHDA, CDR2 SQIVND (reference sequence). V lost 6 bases, J lost 5 bases, and 7 bases stayed unmatched. The CDR3 extends over 14 amino acids. DNA of the CDR3: TGTGCCAGTAGCCGAATAGACAGGGGGCACGAGCAGTACTTC. It is translated as CASSRIDRGHEQYF.

The rearrangement links TRBV28 to TRBJ2-7; TRBD1 matches at 9 bases. Germline-derived CDR1 and CDR2 are MDHEN and SYDVKM. The ends lost 6 bases at V and 9 bases at J; junction bases unmatched: 12. The CDR3 is 14 amino acids. In DNA, the CDR3 is TGTGCCAGCAGATACCAGGGGACAGGGAGGCGGCAGTACTTC. Translated: CASRYQGTGRRQYF.

This clone was found once. The chain has TRBV6-5 and TRBJ1-5, with D uncertain. V lost 7 bases and J lost 5, with 9 bases in between. Germline V lookup: CDR1 MNHEY, CDR2 SVGAGI. The CDR3 is 12 residues long. The CDR3 reads CASTTADQPQHF. CDR3 nucleotides: TGTGCCAGCACCACAGCTGATCAGCCCCAGCATTTT.